These 21 T cell receptor beta chains originate from one sample sequenced in a study of control samples from healthy donors and cancer patients. Produced via immunoSEQ multiplex PCR; TCRdb's table is partial and in-frame only. The sample has roughly 120,000 clones, about 86% seen once; the top ten hold around 10%. The sequencing input was blood. These receptors were obtained from a man aged 25-45 years in good health.

This clone appeared once. CDR3 sequence reads: CASSFTGRTEAFF. CDR3 nucleotides: TGTGCCAGCAGTTTCACAGGGAGGACTGAAGCTTTCTTT. The J gene is TRBJ1-1, the V gene TRBV12-3 or TRBV12-4; possibly TRBD1 for D (6 bases). The CDR3 length is 13 residues. The V and J ends lost 3 bases and 5 bases respectively, with 10 bases between them.

The chain employs TRBV10-2 and TRBJ2-2; 10 nucleotides agree with TRBD1. After removal of 9 bases from V and 5 bases from J, the junction contained 6 bases not matched to a gene. Germline CDR1 WSHSY, CDR2 SAAADI. This CDR3 has 14 residues. The DNA for the CDR3 is TGCGCCAGTAGAACGGGACAGGGGACCGGGGAGCTGTTTTTT. Translation gives CASRTGQGTGELFF.

CDR3 DNA sequence: TGTGCCAGCTGGGGACAGACCTTGAACACTGAAGCTTTCTTT. Its translation is CASWGQTLNTEAFF. The V call is TRBV19, the J call TRBJ1-1; 7 bases map to TRBD1. Germline V gene sequence: CDR1 LNHDA, CDR2 SQIVND (reference sequence). The CDR3 sequence is 14 residues long. The ends lost 9 bases at V and 0 bases at J; junction bases unmatched: 7.

In this sample, this clone turned up a few times. An end of the junction differs from the germline gene, which may be a read error. The gene calls are TRBV4-2 and TRBJ1-4, with 12 bases aligning to TRBD1. This CDR3 contains 14 residues. Germline V gene data show CDR1 as LGHNA and CDR2 as YNFKEQ. CDR3 amino acids: CASSQDGTGGLLDF. The CDR3, as DNA: TGTGCCAGCAGCCAAGATGGGACAGGGGGCCTGCTCGATTTT.

This chain links TRBV18 with TRBJ2-2; D unresolved. Trimming shortened V by 1 base and J by 0 bases, and 12 bases separated the two germline ends. Germline V gene data show CDR1 as KGHSH and CDR2 as LQKENI. The CDR3 extends over 17 amino acids. This CDR3 reads CASSPLPADTNTGELFF. The CDR3 nucleotides are TGTGCCAGCTCACCACTCCCGGCAGATACGAACACCGGGGAGCTGTTTTTT.

J is TRBJ1-6 and V is TRBV11-2, with no clear D. Trimming removed 1 base from V and 10 bases from J, with 5 bases in between. The CDR3 consists of 12 residues. The germline gives CDR1 SGHAT, CDR2 FQNNGV. The CDR3 DNA reads as TGTGCCAGCAGCTTAGTCGCCTCACCCCTCCACTTT. Amino acid sequence: CASSLVASPLHF.

V gene TRBV11-3 combines with J gene TRBJ1-1; TRBD1 agrees at 10 bases. The CDR3 spans 14 residues. J gave up 4 bases and V 5 bases, and 4 bases lay outside the gene matches. Per germline, CDR1 SGHNT and CDR2 YENEEA. In nucleotides, the CDR3 is TGTGCCAGCAGCCCGGGACAGGGGAGCACTGAAGCTTTCTTT. Translating gives CASSPGQGSTEAFF.

The chain links TRBV5-1 to TRBJ2-2; no reliable D call. The CDR3 loop spans 12 amino acids. The germline gives CDR1 SGHRS, CDR2 YFSETQ. The ends were cut back, 0 bases at V and 13 bases at J, with 10 bases in the middle. CDR3 residues: CASSLDRALLFF. The CDR3 coding sequence is TGCGCCAGCAGCTTGGATAGGGCCCTGCTGTTTTTT. Full variable domain (outside the CDR3, taken from reference TRBV5-1 and TRBJ2-2): KAGVTQTPRYLIKTRGQQVTLSCSPISGHRSVSWYQQTPGQGLQFLFEYFSETQRNKGNFPGRFSGRQFSNSRSEMNVSTLELGDSALYLCASSLDRALLFFGEGSRLTVL.

This chain links TRBV7-9 with TRBJ2-3; 7 bases agree with TRBD1. The V gene's germline CDR1 is SEHNR and CDR2 FQNEAQ (reference sequence). V dropped 4 bases and J dropped 4; count of bases not matched to a gene: 8. This CDR3 comprises 15 residues. Written as DNA, the CDR3 is TGTGCCAGCAGCTCAGACAGGGTAGGAGCAGATACGCAGTATTTT. It codes for CASSSDRVGADTQYF.

The chain is built from TRBV7-3 and TRBJ2-2; 7 nucleotides line up with TRBD2. Trimming took 5 bases from V and 4 from J; bases not matched to a gene: 4. Germline V gene lookup returns CDR1 SGHTA and CDR2 FQGTGA. CDR3 size: 14 residues. CDR3 coding DNA: TGTGCCAGCAGCCTGACTAGCACCACCGGGGAGCTGTTTTTT. Its translation is CASSLTSTTGELFF.

Only one count was recorded for this clone. The chain recombines TRBV5-1 with TRBJ2-2; D unresolved. This CDR3 has 15 residues. V lost 0 bases, J lost 1 base, and 7 bases lay in between. Germline V gene data show CDR1 as SGHRS and CDR2 as YFSETQ. CDR3 DNA: TGCGCCAGCAGCTTGGGGGAAGGGAACACCGGGGAGCTGTTTTTT. This gives the protein CASSLGEGNTGELFF.

The J gene is TRBJ1-1, the V gene TRBV14; D not certain. This CDR3 is 14 amino acids long. Germline V CDR1 and CDR2: SGHDN, FVKESK. V lost 0 bases, J lost 6 bases, and 11 bases lay in between. Here the CDR3 DNA reads TGTGCCAGCAGCCAAGATCTAGAGGACCCTGAAGCTTTCTTT. Amino acid sequence: CASSQDLEDPEAFF.

The chain combines TRBV19 with TRBJ1-6; 9 bases align to TRBD1. Germline values: CDR1 LNHDA, CDR2 SQIVND (reference sequence). The junction had 16 bases not matched to a gene; V was cut back by 3 bases and J by 10 bases. The CDR3 has 18 residues. In nucleotides, the CDR3 is TGTGCCAGTAGTATGGAGTCAGTTACAGGGGGCAATGGGTCACCCCTCCACTTT. The encoded protein is CASSMESVTGGNGSPLHF. Full variable domain (missing parts from reference TRBV19 and TRBJ1-6): DGGITQSPKYLFRKEGQNVTLSCEQNLNHDAMYWYRQDPGQGLRLIYYSQIVNDFQKGDIAEGYSVSREKKESFPLTVTSAQKNPTAFYLCASSMESVTGGNGSPLHFGNGTRLTVT.

The rearrangement links TRBV5-1 to TRBJ2-7; possibly TRBD2 for D (6 bases). Germline V gives CDR1 SGHRS, CDR2 YFSETQ. The V gene lost 3 bases and the J gene lost 6 bases, with 10 bases spanning the gap. The CDR3 contains 12 residues. DNA of the CDR3: TGCGCCAGCAGCTGGGGAGGTGGCGAGCAGTACTTC. This gives the protein CASSWGGGEQYF.

As to this clone: The same CDR3 also results from other DNA sequences found in this sample. The chain links TRBV24-1 to TRBJ1-5; D is unresolved. This CDR3 region has 12 residues. V was cut by 1 base and J by 7 bases, with 4 bases left in between. The germline V gene has CDR1 KGHDR and CDR2 SFDVKD. The CDR3 DNA is TGTGCCACCAGTGATTTAGGCCAGCCCCAGCATTTT. Protein sequence: CATSDLGQPQHF.

The chain carries TRBV5-6 and TRBJ1-2, with D possibly being TRBD1 (5 bases). CDR3 length: 14 amino acids. The V end lost 4 bases, the J end lost 5 bases, and 15 bases lay between the germline ends. From germline, CDR1 is SGHDT and CDR2 YYEEEE. CDR3 DNA: TGTGCCAGCAGCCAGTCCGGGGCCGGGTATGGCTACACCTTC. Residues: CASSQSGAGYGYTF.

This rearrangement joins TRBV6-5 to TRBJ1-5, with 7 bases aligning to TRBD1. Germline V lookup: CDR1 MNHEY, CDR2 SVGAGI. After removal of 5 bases from V and 6 bases from J, the junction contained 10 bases not matched to a gene. The CDR3 sequence is 15 residues long. The CDR3 region is CASSITGERVQPQHF. The CDR3 bases are TGTGCCAGCAGTATAACAGGGGAGAGGGTTCAGCCCCAGCATTTT.

V gene TRBV30 combines with J gene TRBJ1-5; TRBD1 is a possible D gene (6 bases). Trimming cost V 3 bases and J 3 bases, with 21 bases left between them. The CDR3 is made up of 17 amino acids. The germline CDR1 and CDR2 sequences are GTSNPN and SVGIG (reference sequence). This CDR3 is CAWSVSYGTPDNQPQHF. The CDR3, as DNA: TGTGCCTGGAGCGTTTCTTACGGGACACCCGACAATCAGCCCCAGCATTTT.

The chain employs TRBV3-1 (or the pseudogene TRBV3-2) and TRBJ1-3; D remains unclear. Per germline, CDR1 LGHDT and CDR2 YNNKEL (reference sequence). This CDR3 region has 15 residues. V was shortened by 1 base and J by 0 bases, with 7 bases between the two germline ends. CDR3 region: CASSQGRSSGNTIYF. In DNA form, the CDR3 reads TGTGCCAGCAGCCAAGGCAGGAGCTCTGGAAACACCATATATTTT.

The gene calls are TRBV19 and TRBJ2-1, with 12 bases lining up with TRBD2. J was trimmed by 3 bases and V by 7 bases; bases with no gene match: 4. The CDR3 is 15 amino acids. CDR1 is LNHDA and CDR2 is SQIVND in the germline V gene (reference sequence). CDR3: CASKALAGGYNEQFF. The CDR3 DNA reads as TGTGCCAGTAAGGCACTAGCGGGGGGCTACAATGAGCAGTTCTTC.

The rearrangement joins TRBV30 to TRBJ1-6; 8 nucleotides match TRBD1. Germline CDR1 reads GTSNPN; CDR2 reads SVGIG (reference sequence). The CDR3 is 13 amino acids. V was clipped by 4 bases and J by 10 bases; unmatched bases: 6. The chain's CDR3 is CAWTRGDRSPLHF. The CDR3 region has the DNA TGTGCCTGGACGAGAGGGGACAGGTCACCCCTCCACTTT. The variable domain in full, completed from reference TRBV30 and TRBJ1-6, reads SQTIHQWPATLVQPVGSPLSLECTVEGTSNPNLYWYRQAAGRGLQLLFYSVGIGQISSEVPQNLSASRPQDRQFILSSKKLLLSDSGFYLCAWTRGDRSPLHFGNGTRLTVT.